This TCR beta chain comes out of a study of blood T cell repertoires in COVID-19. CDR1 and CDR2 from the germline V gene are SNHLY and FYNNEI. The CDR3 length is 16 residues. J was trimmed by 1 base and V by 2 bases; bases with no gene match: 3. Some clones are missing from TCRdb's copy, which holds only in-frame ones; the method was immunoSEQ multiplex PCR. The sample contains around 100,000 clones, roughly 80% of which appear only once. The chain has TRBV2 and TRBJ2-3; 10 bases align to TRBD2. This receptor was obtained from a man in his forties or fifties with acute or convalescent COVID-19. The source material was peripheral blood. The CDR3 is CASSESLAGGTDTQYF. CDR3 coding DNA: TGTGCCAGCAGTGAAAGTCTAGCGGGGGGCACAGATACGCAGTATTTT.